The next 14 T cell receptor beta chains were all read from a single sample in a study of monozygotic twins with inflammatory bowel disease. TCRdb re-called the 5' RACE reads; one entry per CDR3 protein, DNA not given. This sample's clone table lists around 370,000 distinct CDR3 sequences. The source material was blood. These TCRs come from a human donor with ulcerative colitis or Crohn's disease, or a healthy co-twin of an affected twin (not recorded which).

This chain connects TRBV28 to TRBJ1-5; TCRdb proposes TRBD1, but this gene call is untestable without DNA. The CDR3 is 14 amino acids. Germline-derived CDR1 and CDR2 are MDHEN and SYDVKM. The CDR3 sequence is CASSPLGVGQPQHF.

This chain joins TRBV6-5 and TRBJ2-7. The CDR3 runs 15 residues. CDR1 and CDR2 from the germline V gene are MNHEY and SVGAGI. CDR3 amino acids: CASSYSGLKAYEQYF.

The chain carries TRBV3-1 and TRBJ2-1. The germline CDR1 and CDR2 sequences are LGHDT and YNNKEL (reference sequence). CDR3 size: 12 residues. CDR3 sequence: CASSQFVNEQFF.

The chain carries TRBV19 and TRBJ2-7. The CDR3 loop spans 14 amino acids. Germline V lookup: CDR1 LNHDA, CDR2 SQIVND (reference sequence). CDR3 in amino acids: CASSIVGDTYEQYF.

This chain joins TRBV3-1 and TRBJ2-7; the D call from TCRdb, TRBD1, cannot be confirmed without DNA. The CDR3 consists of 15 residues. From germline, CDR1 is LGHDT and CDR2 YNNKEL (reference sequence). CDR3 region: CASSRGQPDSYEQYF.

V and J are TRBV7-9 and TRBJ2-7. CDR1 is SEHNR, CDR2 FQNEAQ, per germline (reference sequence). The CDR3 loop spans 12 amino acids. CDR3 region: CASRFSRGEQYF.

V is TRBV12-3 or TRBV12-4 and J is TRBJ2-5; the TCRdb call, TRBD1, lacks DNA for checking. This CDR3 region has 15 residues. The CDR3 sequence: CASSLRGRWGETQYF.

The V call is TRBV5-1, the J call TRBJ2-1; the D gene TCRdb calls, TRBD2, cannot be checked with no DNA. This CDR3 contains 16 residues. The V gene's germline CDR1 is SGHRS and CDR2 YFSETQ. The CDR3 loop is CASSLGSSASYNEQFF.

The V gene is TRBV6-2 or TRBV6-3, the J gene TRBJ2-1. Germline CDR1 is MNHEY and CDR2 is SVGEGT. CDR3 size: 12 residues. The CDR3 sequence is CASSFGFNEQFF.

The chain recombines TRBV5-5 with TRBJ1-5. The CDR3 totals 15 residues. Germline CDR1 SGHKS, CDR2 YYEKEE (reference sequence). The CDR3 sequence: CASGLEGSIHQPQHF.

V and J are TRBV4-3 and TRBJ1-2; with no DNA, the TCRdb D assignment of TRBD1 cannot be verified. This CDR3 contains 17 residues. Per germline, CDR1 LGHNA and CDR2 YSLEER. The CDR3 region is CASSQDTGEAGIYGYTF.

The chain carries TRBV2 and TRBJ2-1; the D call of TRBD1 rests on TCRdb alone, since no DNA is present to check it. Germline V gene data show CDR1 as SNHLY and CDR2 as FYNNEI. CDR3 length equals 15 residues. This chain's CDR3 is CASSVWGGPSNEQFF.

The V gene is TRBV27, the J gene TRBJ2-7; TCRdb's D call of TRBD1 is untestable without DNA. Per the germline V gene, CDR1 is MNHEY and CDR2 is SMNVEV (reference sequence). The CDR3 has 14 amino acids. The CDR3 spells CASSLRGGAYEQYF.

This chain uses TRBV7-2 with TRBJ2-5; TCRdb selects TRBD2, and the lack of DNA leaves this call unchecked. CDR3 length equals 15 residues. Per the germline V gene, CDR1 is SGHTA and CDR2 is FQGNSA. This CDR3 is CASSSNAGSQETQYF.